This passage covers 7 T cell receptor beta chains from one sample sequenced in a study of cytomegalovirus exposure and HLA in healthy donors (TCRdb year 2017). The library was made by the immunoSEQ multiplex PCR assay. The multiplex PCR relied on a mix of 60 forward primers for TCR Vbeta segments and 13 reverse primers for TCR Jbeta segments. TCRdb holds this immuneACCESS table with in-frame rearrangements only. Some clones are missing; in checked studies, unresolved V genes explain under half, and the rest has no known cause. The sample table lists 85,000 to 100,000 clones, more than 65% of them with a count of one. Jointly, the top ten make up 7% to 10% of the sample. The sequenced material came from PBMCs. These receptors were obtained from a human donor in good health.

In this sample, this clone turned up a few times. The CDR3 sequence: CASSLLTGNQETQYF. The CDR3 region has the DNA TGCGCCAGCAGCCTACTCACAGGTAACCAAGAGACCCAGTACTTC. The V and J genes are TRBV5-1 and TRBJ2-5; a weak D match, TRBD1 (5 bases). Trimming removed 4 bases from V and 0 bases from J, with 13 bases in between. This CDR3 contains 15 residues. CDR1 and CDR2 from the germline V gene are SGHRS and YFSETQ. Complete variable domain (other parts from reference TRBV5-1 and TRBJ2-5): KAGVTQTPRYLIKTRGQQVTLSCSPISGHRSVSWYQQTPGQGLQFLFEYFSETQRNKGNFPGRFSGRQFSNSRSEMNVSTLELGDSALYLCASSLLTGNQETQYFGPGTRLLVL.

The chain links TRBV29-1 to TRBJ1-1, with D possibly being TRBD1 (6 bases). The CDR3 is 15 amino acids. Germline values: CDR1 SQVTM, CDR2 ANQGSEA. Trimming removed 3 bases from V and 1 base from J, with 15 bases in between. CDR3 protein: CSVDGEQGRNTEAFF. CDR3 nucleotides: TGCAGCGTTGATGGAGAACAGGGTAGGAACACTGAAGCTTTCTTT.

The chain is built from TRBV6-4 and TRBJ2-1; 10 bases agree with TRBD2. The CDR3 consists of 13 residues. Germline V lookup: CDR1 MRHNA, CDR2 SNTAGT. Unmatched junction bases numbered 4, after V lost 2 bases and J lost 12 bases. The CDR3 protein is CASSDRAGGVQFF. CDR3 bases: TGTGCCAGCAGTGACCGAGCGGGAGGGGTGCAGTTCTTC.

The V and J genes are TRBV7-8 and TRBJ2-5; 13 positions match TRBD2. V lost 5 bases and J lost 5; bases outside the gene matches: 17. The CDR3 spans 19 residues. The germline V gene has CDR1 SGHVS and CDR2 FQNEAQ. In DNA, the CDR3 is TGTGCCAGCAGCCCCCCTTATTCGACTAGCGGGAGGAAAGGCGAGACCCAGTACTTC. It yields the protein CASSPPYSTSGRKGETQYF.

The chain couples TRBV5-1 to TRBJ2-3; 9 bases are a match to TRBD2. The CDR3 sequence is 18 residues long. The germline V gene has CDR1 SGHRS and CDR2 YFSETQ. The V gene end was trimmed by 4 bases and the J gene end by 2 bases; junction bases not matched to a gene: 14. Here the CDR3 reads CASSPALGAGGSTDTQYF. The CDR3 nucleotides read TGCGCCAGCAGCCCCGCCTTGGGGGCGGGAGGGTCCACAGATACGCAGTATTTT.

The chain carries TRBV5-4 and TRBJ1-1; 7 bases agree with TRBD1. CDR3 length: 14 residues. Germline values: CDR1 SGHNT, CDR2 YYREEE (reference sequence). Unmatched junction bases numbered 2, after V lost 3 bases and J lost 0 bases. The CDR3 protein is CASSSGQLNTEAFF. The CDR3 DNA follows: TGTGCCAGCAGCTCGGGACAGTTGAACACTGAAGCTTTCTTT.

The chain links TRBV10-3 to TRBJ1-5, with a weak D call TRBD1 (6 bases). Germline CDR1 and CDR2: ENHRY and SYGVKD. The CDR3 extends over 13 amino acids. V was pared by 11 bases and J by 5 bases, with 16 bases between. CDR3: CASASGGDQPQHF. CDR3 nucleotides: TGTGCCTCCGCTTCGGGGGGCGATCAGCCCCAGCATTTT.